The clone carrying this T cell receptor beta chain was seen once. The V and J ends lost 9 bases and 2 bases respectively, with 15 bases between them. The CDR3 runs 14 residues. Germline V gives CDR1 ENHRY, CDR2 SYGVKD. Generated by immunoSEQ multiplex PCR, the TCRdb table keeps only in-frame clones and is missing some. The sample yields about 72,000 clones, 65% to 85% seen once. The data were taken from a study of early stage breast cancer tumors. This rearrangement joins TRBV10-3 to TRBJ2-3; TRBD2 might be the D (6 bases). The source is a person aged 55 to 69 with breast cancer. Sample: blood. Written as DNA, the CDR3 is TGTGCCATTACCCGGGACTCTAACACAGATACGCAGTATTTT. This codes for CAITRDSNTDTQYF.